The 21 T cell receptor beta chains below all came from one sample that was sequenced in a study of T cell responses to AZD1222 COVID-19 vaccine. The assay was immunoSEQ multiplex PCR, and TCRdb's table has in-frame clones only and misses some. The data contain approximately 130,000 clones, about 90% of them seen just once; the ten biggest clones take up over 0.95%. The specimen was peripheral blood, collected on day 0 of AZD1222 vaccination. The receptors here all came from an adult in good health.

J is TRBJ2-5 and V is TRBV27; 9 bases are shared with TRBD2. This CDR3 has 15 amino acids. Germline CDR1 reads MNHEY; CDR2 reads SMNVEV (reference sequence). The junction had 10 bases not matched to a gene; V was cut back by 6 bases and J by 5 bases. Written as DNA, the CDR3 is TGTGCCAGCAGCGGAAAGGGACTAGCTGCGGAGACCCAGTACTTC. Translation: CASSGKGLAAETQYF.

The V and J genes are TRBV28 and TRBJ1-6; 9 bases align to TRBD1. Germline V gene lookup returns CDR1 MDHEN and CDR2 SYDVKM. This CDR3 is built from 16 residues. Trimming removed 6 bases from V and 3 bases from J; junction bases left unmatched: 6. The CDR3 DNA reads TGTGCCAGCAGCAGACAGGGGGATGTCTATAATTCACCCCTCCACTTT. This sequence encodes CASSRQGDVYNSPLHF.

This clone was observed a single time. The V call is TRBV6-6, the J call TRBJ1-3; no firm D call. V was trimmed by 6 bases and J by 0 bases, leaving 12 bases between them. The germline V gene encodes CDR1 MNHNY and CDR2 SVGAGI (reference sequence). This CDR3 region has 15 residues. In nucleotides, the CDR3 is TGTGCCAGCAGGGGAGGGAGGAACTCTGGAAACACCATATATTTT. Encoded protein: CASRGGRNSGNTIYF.

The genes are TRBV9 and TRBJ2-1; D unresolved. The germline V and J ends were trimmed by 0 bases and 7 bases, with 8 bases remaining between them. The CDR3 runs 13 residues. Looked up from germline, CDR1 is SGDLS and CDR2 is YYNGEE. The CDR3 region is CASSVATENEQFF. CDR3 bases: TGTGCCAGCAGCGTAGCGACGGAAAATGAGCAGTTCTTC.

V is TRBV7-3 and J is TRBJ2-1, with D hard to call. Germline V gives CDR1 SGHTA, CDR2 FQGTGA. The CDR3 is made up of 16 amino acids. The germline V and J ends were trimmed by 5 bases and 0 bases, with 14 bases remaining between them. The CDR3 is CASSPQPSSSYNEQFF. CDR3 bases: TGTGCCAGCAGCCCGCAACCCTCCAGCTCCTACAATGAGCAGTTCTTC.

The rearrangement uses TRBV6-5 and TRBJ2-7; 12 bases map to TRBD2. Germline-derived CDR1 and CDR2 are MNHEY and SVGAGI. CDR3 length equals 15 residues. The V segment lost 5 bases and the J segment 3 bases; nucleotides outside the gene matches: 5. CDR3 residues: CASSPRLAGVYEQYF. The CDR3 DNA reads TGTGCCAGCAGTCCGCGACTAGCGGGAGTCTACGAGCAGTACTTC.

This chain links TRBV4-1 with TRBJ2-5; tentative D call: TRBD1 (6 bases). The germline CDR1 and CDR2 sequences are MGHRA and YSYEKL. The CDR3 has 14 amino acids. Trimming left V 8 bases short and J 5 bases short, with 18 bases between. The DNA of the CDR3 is TGCGCCAGCCGACCTTTAGGGGGTGGGGAGACCCAGTACTTC. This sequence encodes CASRPLGGGETQYF.

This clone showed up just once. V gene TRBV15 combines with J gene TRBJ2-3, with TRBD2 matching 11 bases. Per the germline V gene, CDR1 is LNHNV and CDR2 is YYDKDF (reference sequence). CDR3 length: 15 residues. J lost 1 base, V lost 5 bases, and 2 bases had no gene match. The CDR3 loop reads CATSLTSGGTDTQYF. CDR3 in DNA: TGTGCCACCAGCCTGACTAGCGGGGGCACAGATACGCAGTATTTT.

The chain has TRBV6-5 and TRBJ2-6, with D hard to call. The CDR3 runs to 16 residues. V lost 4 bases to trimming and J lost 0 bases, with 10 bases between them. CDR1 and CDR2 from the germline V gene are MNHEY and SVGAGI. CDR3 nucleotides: TGTGCCAGCAGTTCCAAGTTGTCCTCTGGGGCCAACGTCCTGACTTTC. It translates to CASSSKLSSGANVLTF.

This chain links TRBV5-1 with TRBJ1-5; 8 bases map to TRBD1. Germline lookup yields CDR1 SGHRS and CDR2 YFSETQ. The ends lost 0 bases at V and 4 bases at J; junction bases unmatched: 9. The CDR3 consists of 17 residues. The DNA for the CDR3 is TGCGCCAGCAGCTTGGACCCTGGACAGGGTCTTAATCAGCCCCAGCATTTT. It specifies CASSLDPGQGLNQPQHF. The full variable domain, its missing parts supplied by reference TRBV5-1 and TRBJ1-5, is KAGVTQTPRYLIKTRGQQVTLSCSPISGHRSVSWYQQTPGQGLQFLFEYFSETQRNKGNFPGRFSGRQFSNSRSEMNVSTLELGDSALYLCASSLDPGQGLNQPQHFGDGTRLSIL.

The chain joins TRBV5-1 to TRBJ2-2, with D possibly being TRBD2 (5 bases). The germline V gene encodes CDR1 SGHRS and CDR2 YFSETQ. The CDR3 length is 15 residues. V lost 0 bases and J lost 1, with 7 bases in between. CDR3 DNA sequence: TGCGCCAGCAGCTTGGTCGGGGTGAACACCGGGGAGCTGTTTTTT. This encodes CASSLVGVNTGELFF. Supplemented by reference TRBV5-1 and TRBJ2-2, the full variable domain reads KAGVTQTPRYLIKTRGQQVTLSCSPISGHRSVSWYQQTPGQGLQFLFEYFSETQRNKGNFPGRFSGRQFSNSRSEMNVSTLELGDSALYLCASSLVGVNTGELFFGEGSRLTVL.

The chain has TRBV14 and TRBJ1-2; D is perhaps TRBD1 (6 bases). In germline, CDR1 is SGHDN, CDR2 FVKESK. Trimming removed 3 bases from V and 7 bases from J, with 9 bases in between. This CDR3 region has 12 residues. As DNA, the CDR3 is TGTGCCAGCAGCCACCAACAGGGTGGCTACACCTTC. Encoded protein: CASSHQQGGYTF.

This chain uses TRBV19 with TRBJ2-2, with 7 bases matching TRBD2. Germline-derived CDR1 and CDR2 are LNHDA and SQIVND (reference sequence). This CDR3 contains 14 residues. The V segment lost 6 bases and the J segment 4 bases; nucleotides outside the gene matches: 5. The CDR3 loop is CASRRTRGTGELFF. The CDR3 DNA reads TGTGCCAGTAGGCGGACTAGGGGCACCGGGGAGCTGTTTTTT.

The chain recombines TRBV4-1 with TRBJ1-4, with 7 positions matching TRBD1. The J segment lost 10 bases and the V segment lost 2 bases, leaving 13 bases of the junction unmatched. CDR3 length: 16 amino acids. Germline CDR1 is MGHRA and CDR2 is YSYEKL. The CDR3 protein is CASSQSHDRARGKLFF. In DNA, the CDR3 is TGCGCCAGCAGCCAATCGCATGACAGGGCTCGGGGAAAACTGTTTTTT.

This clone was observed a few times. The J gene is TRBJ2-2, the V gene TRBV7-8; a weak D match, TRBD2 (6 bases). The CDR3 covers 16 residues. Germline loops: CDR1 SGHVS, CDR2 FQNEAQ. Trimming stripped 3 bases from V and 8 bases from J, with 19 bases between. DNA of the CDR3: TGTGCCAGCAGCTTCGGGACTGGGAGGCTGAGGGGGGAGCTGTTTTTT. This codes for CASSFGTGRLRGELFF.

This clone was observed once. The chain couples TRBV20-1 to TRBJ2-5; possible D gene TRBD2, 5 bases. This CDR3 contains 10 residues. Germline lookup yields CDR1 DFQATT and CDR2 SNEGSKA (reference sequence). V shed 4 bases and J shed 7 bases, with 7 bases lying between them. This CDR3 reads CSATGGTQYF. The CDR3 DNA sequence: TGCAGTGCTACAGGAGGGACCCAGTACTTC.

The CDR3 spells CASSLDRGELFF. DNA for the CDR3: TGTGCCAGCAGCTTAGACAGGGGGGAGCTGTTTTTT. V usage is TRBV7-3 and J usage is TRBJ2-2, with D possibly being TRBD1 (6 bases). The V gene's germline CDR1 is SGHTA and CDR2 FQGTGA. Trimming removed 2 bases from V and 8 bases from J, with 6 bases in between. The CDR3 totals 12 residues.

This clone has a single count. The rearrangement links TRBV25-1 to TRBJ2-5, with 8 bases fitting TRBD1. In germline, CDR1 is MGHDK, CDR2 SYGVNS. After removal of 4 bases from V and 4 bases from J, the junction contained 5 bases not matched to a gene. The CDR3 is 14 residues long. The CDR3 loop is CASSALQGGETQYF. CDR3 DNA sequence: TGTGCCAGCAGTGCGCTACAGGGGGGAGAGACCCAGTACTTC.

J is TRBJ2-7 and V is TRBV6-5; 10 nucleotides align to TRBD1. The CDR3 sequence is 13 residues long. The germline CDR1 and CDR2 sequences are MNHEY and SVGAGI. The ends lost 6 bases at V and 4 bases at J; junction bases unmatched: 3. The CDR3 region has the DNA TGTGCCAGCAGCCGGGACAGGGGTTACGAGCAGTACTTC. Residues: CASSRDRGYEQYF.

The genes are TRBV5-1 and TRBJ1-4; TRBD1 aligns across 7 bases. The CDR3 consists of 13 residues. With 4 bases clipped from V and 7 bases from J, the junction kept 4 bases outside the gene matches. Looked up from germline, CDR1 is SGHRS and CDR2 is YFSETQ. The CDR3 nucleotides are TGCGCCAGCAGCCCACAGGGGAGTGAAAAACTGTTTTTT. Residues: CASSPQGSEKLFF.

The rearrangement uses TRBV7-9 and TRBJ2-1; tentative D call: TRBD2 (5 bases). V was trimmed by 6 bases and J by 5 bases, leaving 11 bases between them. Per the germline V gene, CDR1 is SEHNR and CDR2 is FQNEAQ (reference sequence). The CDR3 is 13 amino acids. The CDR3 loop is CASSRRLDNEQFF. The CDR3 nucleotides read TGTGCCAGCAGTCGGAGGCTAGACAATGAGCAGTTCTTC.